Described below is a single T cell receptor (beta chain) sequence and its context. What it recognizes is unknown. This entry belongs to a study of siplizumab effects on memory and regulatory T cells. Study observations and caveats: Whether proliferating Tregs in siplizumab cultures suppress was not functionally confirmed.

The V gene end was trimmed by 6 bases and the J gene end by 3 bases; junction bases not matched to a gene: 5. The CDR3 has 15 amino acids. The germline gives CDR1 MDHEN, CDR2 SYDVKM. Only in-frame clones appear in the TCRdb table, and some are missing; sequencing was by immunoSEQ multiplex PCR. This repertoire shows approximately 52,000 clones, 95% to 98% found once; its top ten account for 0.55% to 0.65%. The chain carries TRBV28 and TRBJ2-3; 11 bases are shared with TRBD2. The sequencing input was naive CD4+ T cells sorted from blood. This sequence was found in a human donor in good health. The CDR3 here is CASSETSGKTDTQYF. CDR3 bases: TGTGCCAGCAGCGAGACTAGCGGGAAGACAGATACGCAGTATTTT.